The rows below give T cell receptor beta chains drawn from one sample of a study of Ad26.COV2.S vaccination and SARS-CoV-2 variants. Assay: immunoSEQ multiplex PCR; the TCRdb copy retains only in-frame clones and omits some. The sample records 300,000 to 350,000 clones, about 85% being singletons. The sequencing used peripheral blood, collected in a trial of Ad26.COV2.S vaccine versus placebo. The receptors shown here come from a person between 18 and 65 years old who received the Ad26.COV2.S COVID-19 vaccine or a placebo. The CDR3 runs from the conserved cysteine through the conserved F or W. The D gene is left open where the match is weak. Clone sizes are given selectively: once, few, many, or a class where the clone is expanded.

d_gene	abundance	v_gene	j_gene	CDR3nt	CDR3aa
TRBD2	NA	TRBV27	TRBJ2-1	TGTGCCAGCACCCTTAGCGGGGGGTACTACAATGAGCAGTTCTTC	CASTLSGGYYNEQFF
NA	NA	TRBV7-9	TRBJ1-5	TGTGCCAGCAGCCCTGGGGGGCTGAGGAGCAATCAGCCCCAGCATTTT	CASSPGGLRSNQPQHF
NA	NA	TRBV14	TRBJ2-1	TGTGCCAGCAGCCAAAAGAGGGGCTCTAGGCCCCATGGGAATGAGCAGTTCTTC	CASSQKRGSRPHGNEQFF
TRBD1	NA	TRBV19	TRBJ1-6	TGTGCCCGAGCAGGTACAGGGGACCGATTAAATTCACCCCTCCACTTT	CARAGTGDRLNSPLHF
TRBD1	NA	TRBV19	TRBJ1-5	TGTGCCAGTAGCATAGGACAGGGGAACAATCAGCCCCAGCATTTT	CASSIGQGNNQPQHF
NA	NA	TRBV5-3	TRBJ1-2	TGTGCCAGAAGACATCCGGGGGGATATGGCTACACCTTC	CARRHPGGYGYTF
NA	NA	TRBV6-6	TRBJ2-1	TGTGCCAGCAGTCCCCAGGGGGGGGGTAATGAGCAGTTCTTC	CASSPQGGGNEQFF
NA	NA	TRBV27	TRBJ2-1	TGTGCCAGCAGTTCCGCCGCGGGCTCCTACAATGAGCAGTTCTTC	CASSSAAGSYNEQFF
NA	once	TRBV14	TRBJ2-2	TGTGCCAGCAGCCGCGCGAACACCGGGGAGCTGTTTTTT	CASSRANTGELFF
TRBD2	NA	TRBV9	TRBJ2-1	TGTGCCAGCAGCGTAGTTGAGGGGAGGGCCCAATACAATGAGCAGTTCTTC	CASSVVEGRAQYNEQFF
TRBD2	NA	TRBV27	TRBJ2-1	TGTGCCAGCAGTTTAGGGACTAGCGGGAGGGTCTACAATGAGCAGTTCTTC	CASSLGTSGRVYNEQFF
NA	NA	TRBV2	TRBJ1-1	TGTGCCAGCGGGGAGGGTGAAGCTTTCTTT	CASGEGEAFF
TRBD2	NA	TRBV5-4	TRBJ2-7	TGTGCCAGCAGCTTGACTAGCGGGAACACCAAAGAGCAGTACTTC	CASSLTSGNTKEQYF
NA	NA	TRBV5-1	TRBJ1-3	TGCGCCAGCAGCTTGGGGGCCTCGACAATCTCTGGAAACACCATATATTTT	CASSLGASTISGNTIYF
NA	NA	TRBV4-1	TRBJ2-6	TGCGCCAGCAGCCAGACCCCCGGGGGGGCCAACGTCCTGACTTTC	CASSQTPGGANVLTF
NA	NA	TRBV4-1	TRBJ1-5	TGCGCCAGCAGCCAAGAAAGGGGCGTGGGAGATCAGCCCCAGCATTTT	CASSQERGVGDQPQHF
TRBD1	NA	TRBV5-1	TRBJ2-1	TGCGCCAGCAGCTTGGCCCCGGGACAGGGAAGGAATGAGCAGTTCTTC	CASSLAPGQGRNEQFF
NA	NA	TRBV14	TRBJ2-2	TGTGCCAGCAGCTCTCGCTTGGGCGGGGAGCTGTTTTTT	CASSSRLGGELFF
NA	NA	TRBV14	TRBJ2-2	TGTGCCAGCAGCCCCCGACAGAACACCGGGGAGCTGTTTTTT	CASSPRQNTGELFF
NA	NA	TRBV24-1	TRBJ2-3	TGTGCCACCAGTGAAAGGAGCACAGATACGCAGTATTTT	CATSERSTDTQYF
NA	few	TRBV7-2	TRBJ2-7	TGTGCCAGCAGCACAGACCCTTTCTCCTACGAGCAGTACTTC	CASSTDPFSYEQYF
NA	NA	TRBV27	TRBJ1-1	TGTGCCAGCAGTTTATCGAAGGGGAGGACTGAAGCTTTCTTT	CASSLSKGRTEAFF
NA	NA	TRBV5-6	TRBJ1-5	TGTGCCAGCAGCGCGGGGGCGGAGCAGCCCCAGCATTTT	CASSAGAEQPQHF
NA	NA	TRBV7-3	TRBJ2-1	TGTGCCAGCAGCTTATGGGGGATGTCAAATGAGCAGTTCTTC	CASSLWGMSNEQFF
NA	NA	TRBV27	TRBJ2-1	TGTGCCAGCAGCACCCCGGGCGGGGGCAGGCCCGGTAGTGAGCAGTTCTTC	CASSTPGGGRPGSEQFF
NA	NA	TRBV7-2	TRBJ2-5	TGTGCCAGCAGCCTGAACCCTCTCCAAGAGACCCAGTACTTC	CASSLNPLQETQYF
NA	medium-sized	TRBV4-2	TRBJ2-7	TGTGCCAGTCGTCCTTCGTTGGGTGAAGGCTCCTACGAGCAGTACTTC	CASRPSLGEGSYEQYF
NA	NA	TRBV7-3	TRBJ1-1	TGTGCCAGCAAAGTCGGGATGAACACTGAAGCTTTCTTT	CASKVGMNTEAFF
TRBD1	NA	TRBV11-3	TRBJ2-7	TGTGCCAGCAGCTTAGGGGGACAGGGTGGACACGAGCAGTACTTC	CASSLGGQGGHEQYF
TRBD2	NA	TRBV7-8	TRBJ2-5	TGTGCCAGCAGCTTAGAAGTGGCGGGAGCTTTCCAAGAGACCCAGTACTTC	CASSLEVAGAFQETQYF
NA	NA	TRBV3-1/TRBV3-2	TRBJ2-2	TGTGCCAGCAGCCAAAGTCCCGGGGAGCTGTTTTTT	CASSQSPGELFF
TRBD1	NA	TRBV7-2	TRBJ1-2	TGTGCCAGCAAGGAGGACAGGGGGCCCCCTAACTATGGCTACACCTTC	CASKEDRGPPNYGYTF
TRBD1	NA	TRBV19	TRBJ2-5	TGTGCCAGTAGTGGACAGGGTATGGGGACCCAGTACTTC	CASSGQGMGTQYF
NA	NA	TRBV7-2	TRBJ2-7	TGTGCCAGCAGCATCCGGGACGGGGTTTACGAGCAGTACTTC	CASSIRDGVYEQYF
TRBD1	NA	TRBV7-9	TRBJ2-5	TGTGCCAGCAGCCTGGGACAGACGGAGACCCAGTACTTC	CASSLGQTETQYF
NA	once	TRBV19	TRBJ1-1	TGTGCCAGTAGACTCCTAGGGGCGGTGAACACTGAAGCTTTCTTT	CASRLLGAVNTEAFF
NA	NA	TRBV3-1/TRBV3-2	TRBJ2-1	TGTGCCAGCAGCCAAGAGACCGGGTTAGGGAAGCAGTTCTTC	CASSQETGLGKQFF
NA	NA	TRBV4-2	TRBJ2-5	TGTGCCAGCAGCCAAGATCTTTTGCGGCAAGAGACCCAGTACTTC	CASSQDLLRQETQYF
TRBD1	NA	TRBV7-2	TRBJ2-3	TGTGCCAGCAGCGGGACAGGGCTGACAGATACGCAGTATTTT	CASSGTGLTDTQYF
TRBD2	NA	TRBV9	TRBJ2-1	TGTGCCAGCAGCGCGGGGGAGGGTTCAAGCGGGACCTCCTACAATGAGCAGTTCTTC	CASSAGEGSSGTSYNEQFF
NA	NA	TRBV7-3	TRBJ2-6	TGTGCCAGCAGCCCGGTTGGACAGAGAAGCTCTGGGGCCAACGTCCTGACTTTC	CASSPVGQRSSGANVLTF
NA	NA	TRBV9	TRBJ1-4	TGTGCCAGCAGCGCCCGGGACGCGGCTAATGAAAAACTGTTTTTT	CASSARDAANEKLFF
NA	NA	TRBV29-1	TRBJ2-1	TGCAGCGCCCTGTACACTAGCCCCCGGGAGACCCGCCTATCACACAATGAGCAGTTCTTC	CSALYTSPRETRLSHNEQFF
TRBD1	NA	TRBV2	TRBJ1-5	TGTGCCAGCAGTGGGGGGACAGAATATCAGCCCCAGCATTTT	CASSGGTEYQPQHF
NA	NA	TRBV6-6	TRBJ1-5	TGTGCCAGCAGTTACAGTCCGGGGGCACATCAGCCCCAGCATTTT	CASSYSPGAHQPQHF
NA	once	TRBV12-5	TRBJ2-2	TGTGCTAGTGCGGGCCAAAACACCGGGGAGCTGTTTTTT	CASAGQNTGELFF
NA	NA	TRBV7-3	TRBJ1-5	TGTGCCAGCAGCTTAGGTGTAACGGGCAATCAGCCCCAGCATTTT	CASSLGVTGNQPQHF